The entry below gives a single T cell receptor (beta chain) sequence along with its context. Trimming cost V 7 bases and J 2 bases; bases outside gene matches: 10. This CDR3 has 15 residues. The germline gives CDR1 SQVTM, CDR2 ANQGSEA. This sample stems from a study of shared T cell receptors in the human thymus. The repertoire was sequenced with immunoSEQ multiplex PCR; TCRdb's copy has only in-frame clones and lacks some. The data show under 450,000 clones, 95% seen once. Sample: thymocytes. The receptor was derived from a human donor. This chain uses TRBV29-1 with TRBJ2-4, with TRBD1 matching 8 bases. The CDR3 spells CSAIIRGPSKNIQYF. Here the CDR3 DNA reads TGCAGCGCTATAATCAGGGGGCCCTCCAAAAACATTCAGTACTTC.